The source of this TCR beta chain is a study of cytomegalovirus exposure and HLA in healthy donors. CDR1 is SNHLY, CDR2 FYNNEI, per germline. The CDR3 is 15 amino acids. Losses at the gene ends were 0 bases for V and 8 bases for J; bases not matched to a gene: 6. PCR primers comprised 60 Vbeta and 13 Jbeta primers. Clones were sequenced by immunoSEQ multiplex PCR, and TCRdb holds only the in-frame ones, with some missing. Seen here are about 90,000 clones, more than 65% observed once, and the top ten hold more than 15%. The rearrangement links TRBV2 to TRBJ1-4; 7 positions match TRBD1. The TCR sequence derives from a woman younger than 35 in good health and CMV-seropositive. Specimen: PBMCs. The CDR3 nucleotides are TGTGCCAGCAGTGAAGCGAGGGGGCTGGGGGAAAAACTGTTTTTT. It codes for CASSEARGLGEKLFF.